One sample yielded the 18 T cell receptor beta chains listed below, sequenced in a study of cytomegalovirus exposure and HLA in healthy donors. Primers included in the PCR were 60 Vbeta and 13 Jbeta primers. Sequencing was performed with immunoSEQ multiplex PCR; in TCRdb, only in-frame clones are kept and a portion is missing. Counted here are 210,000 or so clones, about three quarters occurring once; the ten biggest clones make up roughly 1.9%. Material for sequencing was PBMCs. All receptors come from a man aged 18 to 29 in good health and CMV-seronegative.

The chain employs TRBV2 and TRBJ2-1; TRBD2 matches 10 bases. There are 15 residues in the CDR3. The V and J ends lost 4 bases and 4 bases, in that order; junction bases with no gene match: 4. In germline, CDR1 is SNHLY, CDR2 FYNNEI. The CDR3 DNA sequence: TGTGCCAGCAGTGCGGTAGCGGGGGGATACAATGAGCAGTTCTTC. Encoded protein: CASSAVAGGYNEQFF.

CDR3 region: CASRAGFTDTQYF. The CDR3 bases are TGTGCCAGTAGGGCGGGGTTCACAGATACGCAGTATTTT. This chain joins TRBV19 and TRBJ2-3; a possible D gene is TRBD2 (6 bases). The germline V gene has CDR1 LNHDA and CDR2 SQIVND (reference sequence). V was clipped by 6 bases and J by 2 bases, with 9 bases between them. The CDR3 extends over 13 amino acids.

This clone was counted a few times. V usage is TRBV7-9 and J usage is TRBJ1-4; TRBD1 matches at 7 bases. CDR3 length equals 14 residues. V trimming: 5 bases; J trimming: 1 base; junction bases outside the gene matches: 1. Germline assignment: CDR1 SEHNR and CDR2 FQNEAQ (reference sequence). The chain's CDR3 is CASSNRGTNEKLFF. CDR3 in DNA: TGTGCCAGCAGCAACAGGGGAACTAATGAAAAACTGTTTTTT.

The chain uses TRBV5-6 and TRBJ2-1; possible D gene TRBD2, 6 bases. The V gene lost 0 bases and the J gene lost 13 bases, with 8 bases spanning the gap. Germline V CDR1 and CDR2: SGHDT, YYEEEE. This CDR3 is 11 amino acids long. This chain's CDR3 is CASSLGRAQFF. In DNA form, the CDR3 reads TGTGCCAGCAGCTTGGGGAGGGCTCAGTTCTTC.

The V gene is TRBV28, the J gene TRBJ2-1; tentative D call: TRBD1 (6 bases). The CDR3 has 14 residues. The V and J ends lost 3 bases and 7 bases respectively, with 13 bases between them. Germline values: CDR1 MDHEN, CDR2 SYDVKM. CDR3 residues: CASSFTGPGNEQFF. The CDR3 nucleotides read TGTGCCAGCAGTTTCACAGGGCCGGGGAATGAGCAGTTCTTC.

The chain uses TRBV4-1 and TRBJ1-1; D is unclear. The CDR3 loop spans 13 amino acids. Germline loops: CDR1 MGHRA, CDR2 YSYEKL. V was clipped by 0 bases and J by 3 bases, with 5 bases between them. This chain's CDR3 is CASSQERDTEAFF. CDR3 nucleotides: TGCGCCAGCAGCCAAGAACGGGACACTGAAGCTTTCTTT.

This chain connects TRBV4-1 to TRBJ2-5; TRBD2 matches at 12 bases. From germline, CDR1 is MGHRA and CDR2 YSYEKL. V shed 3 bases and J 4 bases; nucleotides not matched to a gene: 6. The CDR3 consists of 16 residues. CDR3 DNA sequence: TGCGCCAGCAGCCATCTAGCGGGAGGGCCCGGAGAGACCCAGTACTTC. Translation gives CASSHLAGGPGETQYF.

This clone appeared once. This chain connects TRBV6-5 to TRBJ2-7, with 8 bases that match TRBD1. This CDR3 is built from 12 residues. CDR1 is MNHEY, CDR2 SVGAGI, per germline. Trimming removed 5 bases from V and 7 bases from J; junction bases left unmatched: 4. The CDR3 nucleotides read TGTGCCAGCAGTCAGGGGGCGGGGGAGCAGTACTTC. Translation gives CASSQGAGEQYF.

The V call is TRBV7-2, the J call TRBJ1-1; D is uncertain. Germline V lookup: CDR1 SGHTA, CDR2 FQGNSA. The CDR3 has 15 amino acids. V lost 4 bases, J lost 0 bases, and 12 bases lay in between. CDR3 nucleotide sequence: TGTGCCAGCAGCTCCCCGTCCGGGATGAACACTGAAGCTTTCTTT. It specifies CASSSPSGMNTEAFF.

The genes are TRBV6-5 and TRBJ1-2; maybe TRBD1 (6 bases). CDR3 size: 14 residues. Germline-derived CDR1 and CDR2 are MNHEY and SVGAGI. V dropped 10 bases and J dropped 2 bases, with 17 bases sitting between them. The CDR3 loop is CATEAGGSNYGYTF. In DNA form, the CDR3 reads TGTGCCACCGAGGCGGGGGGCTCCAACTATGGCTACACCTTC.

The chain links TRBV7-9 to TRBJ2-7; 7 positions match TRBD1. With 1 base clipped from V and 0 bases from J, the junction kept 9 bases outside the gene matches. The CDR3 is 17 amino acids. Germline assignment: CDR1 SEHNR and CDR2 FQNEAQ (reference sequence). The CDR3 reads CASSLGAGGRISYEQYF. As DNA, the CDR3 is TGTGCCAGCAGCTTAGGGGCAGGGGGTAGGATCTCCTACGAGCAGTACTTC.

This rearrangement joins TRBV7-8 to TRBJ2-7; tentative D call: TRBD1 (6 bases). Germline-derived CDR1 and CDR2 are SGHVS and FQNEAQ. The CDR3 is 15 amino acids. V was clipped by 1 base and J by 2 bases, with 12 bases between them. The CDR3 nucleotides are TGTGCCAGCAGCTTAGTGGCAGGGGCGCCCTACGAGCAGTACTTC. It codes for CASSLVAGAPYEQYF. The whole variable domain, filled in from reference TRBV7-8 and TRBJ2-7, reads GAGVSQSPRYKVAKRGQDVALRCDPISGHVSLFWYQQALGQGPEFLTYFQNEAQLDKSGLPSDRFFAERPEGSVSTLKIQRTQQEDSAVYLCASSLVAGAPYEQYFGPGTRLTVT.

The chain has TRBV27 and TRBJ2-1, with D maybe TRBD2 (6 bases). Germline lookup yields CDR1 MNHEY and CDR2 SMNVEV (reference sequence). V gave up 8 bases and J gave up 7 bases, with 18 bases separating them. The CDR3 contains 14 residues. The CDR3 reads CASGPGTGLNEQFF. DNA for the CDR3: TGTGCCAGCGGTCCCGGGACTGGGCTAAATGAGCAGTTCTTC.

This clone was counted a few times. Other DNA sequences from this sample encode an identical CDR3 as well. This chain joins TRBV4-1 and TRBJ2-7, with 7 bases that match TRBD2. V trimming: 2 bases; J trimming: 1 base; junction bases outside the gene matches: 5. Germline CDR1 reads MGHRA; CDR2 reads YSYEKL. The CDR3 sequence is 15 residues long. For the CDR3, the DNA is TGCGCCAGCAGCCAATCAAGCGGGGTTTCCTACGAGCAGTACTTC. Translated: CASSQSSGVSYEQYF.

The V gene is TRBV5-1, the J gene TRBJ2-1; 7 bases fit TRBD2. CDR1 and CDR2 (germline): SGHRS, YFSETQ. The CDR3 totals 12 residues. J gave up 9 bases and V 4 bases, and 4 bases lay outside the gene matches. CDR3 sequence: CASSRDYGEQFF. CDR3 coding DNA: TGCGCCAGCAGCCGGGACTACGGTGAGCAGTTCTTC.

The genes are TRBV6-5 and TRBJ2-7; 8 bases agree with TRBD1. Germline CDR1 reads MNHEY; CDR2 reads SVGAGI. V trimming: 2 bases; J trimming: 2 bases; junction bases outside the gene matches: 2. The CDR3 runs 14 residues. The CDR3 nucleotides are TGTGCCAGCAGTTACGGGACAGGTACCTACGAGCAGTACTTC. It encodes CASSYGTGTYEQYF.

The gene calls are TRBV5-6 and TRBJ2-7; D not resolved. CDR3 length: 15 residues. The germline gives CDR1 SGHDT, CDR2 YYEEEE. Trimming shortened V by 5 bases and J by 1 base, and 16 bases separated the two germline ends. The CDR3 DNA sequence: TGTGCCAGCAGACCTCCTTTCACATCTTCCTACGAGCAGTACTTC. Its translation is CASRPPFTSSYEQYF.

J is TRBJ1-4 and V is TRBV5-4; 7 positions match TRBD1. The germline CDR1 and CDR2 sequences are SGHNT and YYREEE (reference sequence). V lost 3 bases to trimming and J lost 3 bases; unmatched junction nucleotides: 14. There are 18 residues in the CDR3. The CDR3 DNA sequence: TGTGCCAGCAGCTCGACAGGGTTCAGCGAAATCCCTAATGAAAAACTGTTTTTT. It encodes CASSSTGFSEIPNEKLFF.